This TCR beta chain was obtained from a study of post-analysis software for immune sequencing data. In this sample, this clonotype turned up a few times. Its matching antigen is unknown. Included in the TCR beta cDNA libraries were unique molecular identifiers. In TCRdb, the PCR reads were re-called with MiXCR into one record per CDR3 protein. Counted here are 650,000 to 900,000 distinct CDR3 sequences, 35% to 55% occurring once; the ten biggest clones make up roughly 4.4%. Germline CDR1 reads SEHNR; CDR2 reads FQNEAQ (reference sequence). CDR3 length: 16 amino acids. V shed 5 bases and J shed 3 bases, with 20 bases lying between them. Study findings and constraints: TRBV segments more frequent in patients than in controls numbered a few and included TRBV5-6, TRBV5-1 and TRBV20-1.

This TCR came from a girl aged 5-17 years with multiple sclerosis. The chain combines TRBV7-9 with TRBJ2-7; the D gene could be TRBD1 or TRBD2 (7 bases each). The sequenced material came from blood. CDR3 in amino acids: CASSPSRGGGVYEQYF. Written as DNA, the CDR3 is TGTGCCAGCAGCCCATCCAGGGGGGGGGGAGTCTACGAGCAGTACTTC.